The clone carrying this TCR beta chain has more than one count but fewer than ten. The antigen remains undetermined. The V gene lost 4 bases and the J gene lost 0 bases, with 11 bases spanning the gap. The CDR3 covers 14 residues. Germline-derived CDR1 and CDR2 are DFQATT and SNEGSKA (reference sequence). The data are from a study of blood T cells in healthy people across ages. It was with a sample-barcoded 5' primer and a J-beta primer mix that a second PCR of about 6 to 12 cycles was run. TCRdb itself ran the 5' RACE reads through MiXCR, one entry per CDR3 protein. The sample lists 1.4 million or so distinct CDR3 sequences; around 40% were seen once. General study points: TCR beta diversity correlated strongly with naive T cell percentage.

This sequence originates from a young woman in good health. This sequence joins TRBV20-1 and TRBJ2-3, with D possibly TRBD2 on 6 matching bases. The specimen sequenced was blood. CDR3 amino acids: CSAIGSASTDTQYF. CDR3 nucleotides: TGCAGTGCTATCGGGAGTGCGAGCACAGATACGCAGTATTTT.